What follows are 9 T cell receptor beta chains derived from one specimen sequenced in a study of beta chain features in type 1 diabetes. Isolated RNA was reverse transcribed in full, so expressed TCRB transcripts were sequenced. The method was immunoSEQ multiplex PCR; TCRdb's version includes in-frame clones alone and lacks a portion of them. Of some 500,000 clones detected, roughly 10% appear once; the ten largest clones hold about 0.042%. The sample comprised naive CD4+ T cells from blood. The receptors here all came from a woman aged 18-30 years in good health.

This clone was counted a few times. This chain connects TRBV2 to TRBJ1-5; no reliable D call. V shed 6 bases and J shed 3 bases, with 12 bases lying between them. CDR1 and CDR2 from the germline V gene are SNHLY and FYNNEI. This CDR3 has 14 residues. CDR3 loop: CASSKDGYNQPQHF. CDR3 bases: TGTGCCAGCAGCAAGGACGGCTACAATCAGCCCCAGCATTTT.

This clone was counted between two and nine times. The chain joins TRBV7-9 to TRBJ1-2; perhaps TRBD1 as D (6 bases). Germline CDR1 is SEHNR and CDR2 is FQNEAQ (reference sequence). V was trimmed by 2 bases and J by 5 bases, leaving 12 bases between them. The CDR3 has 14 amino acids. The CDR3 loop is CASSLRSGVYGYTF. The CDR3 DNA is TGTGCCAGCAGCTTAAGGTCAGGGGTTTATGGCTACACCTTC.

This clone was found a few times. This CDR3 is also generated by other DNA sequences in the sample. This chain joins TRBV9 and TRBJ2-2; unclear D gene. Germline CDR1 and CDR2: SGDLS and YYNGEE. V lost 0 bases, J lost 5 bases, and 8 bases lay in between. The CDR3 has 14 residues. DNA for the CDR3: TGTGCCAGCAGCGTAGTCAGCAGGACCGGGGAGCTGTTTTTT. The encoded protein is CASSVVSRTGELFF.

The rearrangement joins TRBV9 to TRBJ2-1; 8 bases fit TRBD1. This CDR3 has 14 residues. Germline assignment: CDR1 SGDLS and CDR2 YYNGEE. V was clipped by 2 bases and J by 7 bases; unmatched bases: 5. In DNA form, the CDR3 reads TGTGCCAGCAGCGTTAGGACAGGGCCTAATGAGCAGTTCTTC. Translating gives CASSVRTGPNEQFF.

The table lists this clone with a few counts. This chain uses TRBV28 with TRBJ2-7; 8 nucleotides agree with TRBD1. With V trimmed by 6 bases and J by 7 bases, 8 bases remained unmatched. CDR3 length: 13 residues. CDR1 is MDHEN and CDR2 is SYDVKM in the germline V gene. The CDR3 nucleotides are TGTGCCAGCAGATCGGACAGGGTGCGGGAGCAGTACGTC. It translates to CASRSDRVREQYV.

V usage is TRBV4-3 and J usage is TRBJ1-4, with a weak D call TRBD1 (5 bases). V was pared by 2 bases and J by 1 base, with 8 bases between. Looked up from germline, CDR1 is LGHNA and CDR2 is YSLEER. This CDR3 contains 15 residues. This chain's CDR3 is CASSQQGRTNEKLFF. The CDR3 nucleotides are TGCGCCAGCAGCCAACAGGGCAGAACTAATGAAAAACTGTTTTTT.

The chain links TRBV7-9 to TRBJ2-5; maybe TRBD1 (6 bases). The V gene's germline CDR1 is SEHNR and CDR2 FQNEAQ (reference sequence). The ends were cut back, 5 bases at V and 1 base at J, with 11 bases in the middle. The CDR3 is 14 residues long. CDR3 region: CASSTGTSQETQYF. The CDR3 DNA reads as TGTGCCAGCAGCACAGGGACATCCCAAGAGACCCAGTACTTC. The entire variable domain, with the rest obtained from reference TRBV7-9 and TRBJ2-5, is as follows: DTGVSQNPRHKITKRGQNVTFRCDPISEHNRLYWYRQTLGQGPEFLTYFQNEAQLEKSRLLSDRFSAERPKGSFSTLEIQRTEQGDSAMYLCASSTGTSQETQYFGPGTRLLVL.

The chain is built from TRBV2 and TRBJ1-2; no clear D gene. V shed 2 bases and J shed 2 bases, with 12 bases lying between them. CDR3 length equals 15 residues. Germline V gives CDR1 SNHLY, CDR2 FYNNEI. Here the CDR3 DNA reads TGTGCCAGCAGTGAAATAGGCAGCCTGAACTATGGCTACACCTTC. Translated, it gives CASSEIGSLNYGYTF.

This clone was picked up a small number of times. J is TRBJ1-4 and V is TRBV9; D is perhaps TRBD1 (5 bases). The CDR3 is made up of 15 amino acids. V lost 3 bases to trimming and J lost 1 base, with 10 bases between them. The germline gives CDR1 SGDLS, CDR2 YYNGEE. The CDR3 protein is CASSALGGTNEKLFF. DNA for the CDR3: TGTGCCAGCAGCGCCCTTGGGGGAACTAATGAAAAACTGTTTTTT.